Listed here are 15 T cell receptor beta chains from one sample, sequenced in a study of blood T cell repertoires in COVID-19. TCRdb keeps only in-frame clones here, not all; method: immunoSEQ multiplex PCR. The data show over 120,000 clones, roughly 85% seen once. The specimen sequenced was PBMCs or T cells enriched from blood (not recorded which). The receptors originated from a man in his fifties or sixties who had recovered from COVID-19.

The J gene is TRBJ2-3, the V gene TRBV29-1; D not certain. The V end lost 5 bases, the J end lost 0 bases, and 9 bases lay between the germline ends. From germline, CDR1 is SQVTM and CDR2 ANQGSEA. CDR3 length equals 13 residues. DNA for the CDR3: TGCAGCGTTCGCGCCTCTAGCACAGATACGCAGTATTTT. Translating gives CSVRASSTDTQYF.

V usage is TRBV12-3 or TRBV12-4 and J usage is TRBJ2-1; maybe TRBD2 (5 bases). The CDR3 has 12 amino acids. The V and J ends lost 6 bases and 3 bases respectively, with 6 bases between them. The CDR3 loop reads CASSRDYNEQFF. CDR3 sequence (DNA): TGTGCCAGCAGCCGGGACTACAATGAGCAGTTCTTC.

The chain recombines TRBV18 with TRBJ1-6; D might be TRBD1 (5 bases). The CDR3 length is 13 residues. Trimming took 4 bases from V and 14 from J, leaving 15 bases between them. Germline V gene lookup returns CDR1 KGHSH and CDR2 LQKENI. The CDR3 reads CASSLDRGPTLHF. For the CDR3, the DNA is TGTGCCAGCTCACTAGACAGAGGTCCGACCCTCCACTTT. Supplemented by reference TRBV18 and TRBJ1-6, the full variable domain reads NAGVMQNPRHLVRRRGQEARLRCSPMKGHSHVYWYRQLPEEGLKFMVYLQKENIIDESGMPKERFSAEFPKEGPSILRIQQVVRGDSAAYFCASSLDRGPTLHFGNGTRLTVT.

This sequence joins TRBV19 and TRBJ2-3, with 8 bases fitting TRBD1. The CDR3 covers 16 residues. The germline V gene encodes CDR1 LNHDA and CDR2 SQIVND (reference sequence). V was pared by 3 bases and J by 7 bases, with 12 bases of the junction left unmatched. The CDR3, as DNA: TGTGCCAGTAGTATGAGGATCGACAGGGGAAGTAATACGCAGTATTTT. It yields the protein CASSMRIDRGSNTQYF.

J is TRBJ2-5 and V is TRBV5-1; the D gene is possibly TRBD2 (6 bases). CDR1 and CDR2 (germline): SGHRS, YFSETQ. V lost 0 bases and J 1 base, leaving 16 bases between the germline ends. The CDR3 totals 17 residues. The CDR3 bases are TGCGCCAGCAGCTTGGGGGTTCTAGCGACCGCCCAAGAGACCCAGTACTTC. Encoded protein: CASSLGVLATAQETQYF. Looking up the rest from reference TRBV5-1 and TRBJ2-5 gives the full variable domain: KAGVTQTPRYLIKTRGQQVTLSCSPISGHRSVSWYQQTPGQGLQFLFEYFSETQRNKGNFPGRFSGRQFSNSRSEMNVSTLELGDSALYLCASSLGVLATAQETQYFGPGTRLLVL.

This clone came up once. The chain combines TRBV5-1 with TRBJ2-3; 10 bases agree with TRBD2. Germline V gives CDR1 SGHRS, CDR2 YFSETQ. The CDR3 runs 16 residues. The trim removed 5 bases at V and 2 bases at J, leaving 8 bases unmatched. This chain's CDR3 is CASRGGLATITDTQYF. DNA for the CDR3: TGCGCCAGCAGGGGGGGACTAGCGACTATCACAGATACGCAGTATTTT.

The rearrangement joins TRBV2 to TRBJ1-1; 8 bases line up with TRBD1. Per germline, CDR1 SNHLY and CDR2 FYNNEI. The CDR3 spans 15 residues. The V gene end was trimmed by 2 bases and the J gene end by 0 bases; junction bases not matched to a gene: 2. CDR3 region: CASSEQGALNTEAFF. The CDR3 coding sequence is TGTGCCAGCAGTGAACAGGGGGCTCTGAACACTGAAGCTTTCTTT. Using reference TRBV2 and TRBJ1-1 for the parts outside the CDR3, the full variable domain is EPEVTQTPSHQVTQMGQEVILRCVPISNHLYFYWYRQILGQKVEFLVSFYNNEISEKSEIFDDQFSVERPDGSNFTLKIRSTKLEDSAMYFCASSEQGALNTEAFFGQGTRLTVV.

CDR3 protein: CASSPLGRTVRTDTQYF. CDR3 coding DNA: TGTGCCAGCAGCCCCCTCGGACGGACAGTCCGGACAGATACGCAGTATTTT. This chain links TRBV7-2 with TRBJ2-3, with D possibly TRBD1 on 6 matching bases. This CDR3 is 17 amino acids long. Trimming took 5 bases from V and 3 from J, leaving 21 bases between them. CDR1 and CDR2 (germline): SGHTA, FQGNSA.

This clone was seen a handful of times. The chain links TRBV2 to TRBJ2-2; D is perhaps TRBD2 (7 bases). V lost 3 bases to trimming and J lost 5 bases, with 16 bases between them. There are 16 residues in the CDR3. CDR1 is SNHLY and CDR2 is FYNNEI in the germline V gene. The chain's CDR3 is CASSDRGARGTGELFF. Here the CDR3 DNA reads TGTGCCAGCAGTGATAGGGGGGCGCGGGGGACCGGGGAGCTGTTTTTT. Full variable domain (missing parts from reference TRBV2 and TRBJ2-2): EPEVTQTPSHQVTQMGQEVILRCVPISNHLYFYWYRQILGQKVEFLVSFYNNEISEKSEIFDDQFSVERPDGSNFTLKIRSTKLEDSAMYFCASSDRGARGTGELFFGEGSRLTVL.

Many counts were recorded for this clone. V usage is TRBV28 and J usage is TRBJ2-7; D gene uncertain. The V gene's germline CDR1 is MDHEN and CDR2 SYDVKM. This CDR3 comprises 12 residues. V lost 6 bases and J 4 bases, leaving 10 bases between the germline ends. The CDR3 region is CASSPHRYEQYF. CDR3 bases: TGTGCCAGCAGCCCTCATAGATACGAGCAGTACTTC.

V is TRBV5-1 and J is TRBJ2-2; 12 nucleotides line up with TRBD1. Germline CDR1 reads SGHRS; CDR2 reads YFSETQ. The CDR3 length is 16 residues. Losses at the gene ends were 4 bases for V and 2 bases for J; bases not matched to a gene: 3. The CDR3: CASSAGQGANTGELFF. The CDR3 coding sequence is TGCGCCAGCAGCGCGGGACAGGGGGCTAACACCGGGGAGCTGTTTTTT.

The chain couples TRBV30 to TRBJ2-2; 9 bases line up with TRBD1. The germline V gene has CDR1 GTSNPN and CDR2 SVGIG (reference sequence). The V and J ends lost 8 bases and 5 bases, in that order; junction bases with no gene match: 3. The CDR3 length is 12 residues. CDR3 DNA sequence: TGTGCCGGGACAGGGTGGACCGGGGAGCTGTTTTTT. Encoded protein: CAGTGWTGELFF.

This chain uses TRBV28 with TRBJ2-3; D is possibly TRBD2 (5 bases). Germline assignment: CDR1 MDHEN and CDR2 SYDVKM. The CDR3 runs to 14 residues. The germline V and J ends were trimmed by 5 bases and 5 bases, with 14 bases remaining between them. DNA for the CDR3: TGTGCCAGCAGTCGGGATCCCCGGCAAGATACGCAGTATTTT. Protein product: CASSRDPRQDTQYF.

CDR3 residues: CASSRGLAGGNGELFF. The CDR3 DNA reads TGTGCCAGCTCCCGCGGACTAGCGGGAGGAAACGGGGAGCTGTTTTTT. The V gene is TRBV6-4, the J gene TRBJ2-2; 14 bases fit TRBD2. CDR1 is MRHNA and CDR2 is SNTAGT in the germline V gene. Trimming cost V 8 bases and J 7 bases; bases outside gene matches: 9. The CDR3 runs to 16 residues.

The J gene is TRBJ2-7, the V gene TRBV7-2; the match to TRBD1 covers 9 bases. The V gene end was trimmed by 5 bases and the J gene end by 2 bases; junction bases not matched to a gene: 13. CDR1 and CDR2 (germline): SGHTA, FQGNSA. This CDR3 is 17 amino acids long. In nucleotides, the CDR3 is TGTGCCAGCAGCAAAGAGGTCTCGGGACAGGGCGCCTACGAGCAGTACTTC. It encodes CASSKEVSGQGAYEQYF.